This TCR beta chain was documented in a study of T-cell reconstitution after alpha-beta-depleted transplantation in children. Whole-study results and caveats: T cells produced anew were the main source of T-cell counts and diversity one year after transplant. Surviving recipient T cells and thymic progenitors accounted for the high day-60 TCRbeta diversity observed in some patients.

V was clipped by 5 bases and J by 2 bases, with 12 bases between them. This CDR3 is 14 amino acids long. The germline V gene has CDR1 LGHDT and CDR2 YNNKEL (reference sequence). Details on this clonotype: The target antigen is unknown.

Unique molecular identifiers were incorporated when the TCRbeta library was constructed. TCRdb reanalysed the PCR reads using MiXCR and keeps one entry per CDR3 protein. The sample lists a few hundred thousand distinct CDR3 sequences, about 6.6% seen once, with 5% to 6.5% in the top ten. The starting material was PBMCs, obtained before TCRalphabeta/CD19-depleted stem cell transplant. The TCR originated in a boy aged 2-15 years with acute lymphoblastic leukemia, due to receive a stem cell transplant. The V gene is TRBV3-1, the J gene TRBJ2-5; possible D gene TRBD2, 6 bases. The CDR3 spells CASSTSGEQETQYF. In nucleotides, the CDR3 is TGTGCCAGCAGCACCTCGGGGGAGCAAGAGACCCAGTACTTC.